Sequencing of this T cell receptor beta chain was carried out in a study of early T cells in non-severe SARS-CoV-2 infection. In the study overall: Sequencing input comprised bulk RNA from unsorted whole blood; chain pairing was not available.

Overall study results and limits: Anti-spike CD8 responses were favored in VDJdb matching, and private and CD4 specificities were missed.

Individual cDNA molecules were tagged with unique molecular identifiers. One entry per CDR3 protein, called by TCRdb with MiXCR from the 5' RACE reads. Of approximately 71,000 distinct CDR3 sequences in the sample, 9% to 15% were seen once. This CDR3 has 14 amino acids. Germline V CDR1 and CDR2: SQVTM, ANQGSEA. V shed 3 bases, J shed 0 bases, and the junction held 5 bases outside the gene matches. As to this clonotype: The antigen remains undetermined.

The gene calls are TRBV29-1 and TRBJ2-7; 7 bases fit TRBD1. This TCR came from an adult who was a healthcare worker with PCR-confirmed SARS-CoV-2 infection or an uninfected control (not recorded which). Material for sequencing was whole blood. The CDR3 spells CSVEGTASSYEQYF. The CDR3 bases are TGCAGCGTTGAGGGGACAGCGTCCTCCTACGAGCAGTACTTC.